The 3 T cell receptor beta chains reported below all come from one sample, sequenced in a study of cytomegalovirus exposure and HLA in healthy donors. PCR employed 60 Vbeta and 13 Jbeta primers. Libraries were prepared by immunoSEQ multiplex PCR; TCRdb keeps only in-frame clonotypes and omits some of them. The table records around 200,000 clones, approximately 84% of them present only once. The sequenced material came from PBMCs. Source of these receptors: a woman in her thirties or forties in good health and CMV-seronegative.

This chain joins TRBV6-5 and TRBJ2-7; 7 nucleotides agree with TRBD1. The length of the CDR3 is 16 residues. Trimming at V came to 2 bases and at J to 3 bases, leaving 10 bases not matched to a gene. Germline V gives CDR1 MNHEY, CDR2 SVGAGI. Written as DNA, the CDR3 is TGTGCCAGCAGTTACGGGCAGGGGGACGCGGGCTACGAGCAGTACTTC. This codes for CASSYGQGDAGYEQYF.

The genes are TRBV6-5 and TRBJ2-1; 8 bases agree with TRBD2. J was trimmed by 8 bases and V by 4 bases; bases with no gene match: 10. Germline V gene lookup returns CDR1 MNHEY and CDR2 SVGAGI. The CDR3 runs 15 residues. The CDR3 DNA follows: TGTGCCAGCAGTTTCGGGGGGGCCCTCAGCCATGAGCAGTTCTTC. Translation gives CASSFGGALSHEQFF.

This clone was observed a few times. This chain links TRBV7-9 with TRBJ2-3, with 8 nucleotides matching TRBD2. The CDR3 length is 16 residues. In germline, CDR1 is SEHNR, CDR2 FQNEAQ (reference sequence). The V and J ends lost 4 bases and 3 bases, in that order; junction bases with no gene match: 9. The CDR3 DNA is TGTGCCAGCAGCTCCCCGGCGGGGGGTGAAACAGATACGCAGTATTTT. Protein sequence: CASSSPAGGETDTQYF.